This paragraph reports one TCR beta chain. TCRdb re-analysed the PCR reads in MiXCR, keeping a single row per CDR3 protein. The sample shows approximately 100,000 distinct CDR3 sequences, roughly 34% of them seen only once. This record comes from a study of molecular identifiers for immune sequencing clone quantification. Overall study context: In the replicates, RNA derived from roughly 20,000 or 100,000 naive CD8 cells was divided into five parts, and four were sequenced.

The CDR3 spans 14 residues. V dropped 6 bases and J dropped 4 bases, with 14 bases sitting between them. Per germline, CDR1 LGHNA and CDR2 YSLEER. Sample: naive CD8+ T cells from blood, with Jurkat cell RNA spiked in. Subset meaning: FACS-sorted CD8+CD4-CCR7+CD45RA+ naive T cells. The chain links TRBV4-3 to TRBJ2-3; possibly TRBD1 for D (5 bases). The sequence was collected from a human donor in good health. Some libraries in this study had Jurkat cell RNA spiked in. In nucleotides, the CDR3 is TGCGCCAGCAGTGTCGGGTGGGGCTCAGATACGCAGTATTTT. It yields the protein CASSVGWGSDTQYF.